The 15 T cell receptor beta chains below all came from one sample that was sequenced in a study of cytomegalovirus exposure and HLA in healthy donors. Sequenced by immunoSEQ multiplex PCR; TCRdb stores in-frame clones only, minus some. The sample has about 260,000 clones, 90% seen once; the top ten hold under 4%. The sample comprised PBMCs. The receptors derive from a woman aged 25 to 45 in good health and CMV-seronegative.

The V and J genes are TRBV30 and TRBJ2-1; TRBD2 matches at 7 bases. The J segment lost 6 bases and the V segment lost 4 bases, leaving 18 bases of the junction unmatched. CDR3 length: 17 residues. The V gene's germline CDR1 is GTSNPN and CDR2 SVGIG (reference sequence). The CDR3 region has the DNA TGTGCCTGGACCATTCGGGGCGGGAGTACGTTTGGCAATGAGCAGTTCTTC. Protein: CAWTIRGGSTFGNEQFF.

This clone came up a few times. The chain couples TRBV7-2 to TRBJ2-3; D is uncertain. This CDR3 comprises 15 residues. Germline V CDR1 and CDR2: SGHTA, FQGNSA. Trimming removed 2 bases at V and 0 bases at J, with 9 bases between. CDR3 loop: CASSLRWQSTDTQYF. DNA of the CDR3: TGTGCCAGCAGCTTACGTTGGCAGAGCACAGATACGCAGTATTTT.

The chain is built from TRBV15 and TRBJ2-5; a possible D gene is TRBD1 (6 bases). This CDR3 is 14 amino acids long. The germline V gene encodes CDR1 LNHNV and CDR2 YYDKDF (reference sequence). V was trimmed by 5 bases and J by 1 base, leaving 11 bases between them. In nucleotides, the CDR3 is TGTGCCACCAGCTTCCCAGGGGCCCAAGAGACCCAGTACTTC. Protein: CATSFPGAQETQYF. The full variable domain, its missing parts supplied by reference TRBV15 and TRBJ2-5, is DAMVIQNPRYQVTQFGKPVTLSCSQTLNHNVMYWYQQKSSQAPKLLFHYYDKDFNNEADTPDNFQSRRPNTSFCFLDIRSPGLGDTAMYLCATSFPGAQETQYFGPGTRLLVL.

The chain carries TRBV9 and TRBJ1-1; D is perhaps TRBD1 (6 bases). Between the trimmed V and J ends, which lost 2 bases and 0 bases, there was a span of 17 bases. The CDR3 is 17 residues long. CDR1 is SGDLS and CDR2 is YYNGEE in the germline V gene. DNA of the CDR3: TGTGCCAGCAGCGTTAGGGGGGGCCCCTTTGTGAACACTGAAGCTTTCTTT. It translates to CASSVRGGPFVNTEAFF.

The V call is TRBV5-1, the J call TRBJ2-3, with 13 nucleotides matching TRBD2. The V segment lost 4 bases and the J segment 3 bases; nucleotides outside the gene matches: 11. The CDR3 runs 18 residues. The germline CDR1 and CDR2 sequences are SGHRS and YFSETQ. CDR3 DNA sequence: TGCGCCAGCAGCCGCACACTACCGACTAGCGGGAGGACAGATACGCAGTATTTT. It codes for CASSRTLPTSGRTDTQYF.

For this clone: In the same sample, other DNA sequences code for this CDR3. Here the CDR3 reads CASSLNRGETQYF. The CDR3 DNA reads as TGTGCCAGCAGTTTAAACCGAGGAGAGACCCAGTACTTC. This sequence joins TRBV27 and TRBJ2-5; D is undetermined. Germline loops: CDR1 MNHEY, CDR2 SMNVEV (reference sequence). The CDR3 covers 13 residues. The V gene lost 2 bases and the J gene lost 4 bases, with 8 bases spanning the gap.

This rearrangement joins TRBV7-9 to TRBJ1-2; a weak D match, TRBD1 (5 bases). V lost 5 bases to trimming and J lost 2 bases, with 9 bases between them. Germline CDR1 SEHNR, CDR2 FQNEAQ (reference sequence). The CDR3 loop spans 13 amino acids. Here the CDR3 reads CASSPGMNYGYTF. The CDR3 DNA sequence: TGTGCCAGCAGCCCAGGGATGAACTATGGCTACACCTTC.

This sequence joins TRBV28 and TRBJ2-6; no definite D call. CDR1 MDHEN and CDR2 SYDVKM come from the germline V gene. V was pared by 4 bases and J by 0 bases, with 1 base between. The CDR3 consists of 13 residues. CDR3 residues: CASSSSGANVLTF. The CDR3 coding sequence is TGTGCCAGCAGTTCCTCTGGGGCCAACGTCCTGACTTTC.

The genes are TRBV30 and TRBJ2-3; TRBD2 aligns across 7 bases. The germline gives CDR1 GTSNPN, CDR2 SVGIG (reference sequence). The CDR3 is 18 residues long. The junction had 16 bases not matched to a gene; V was cut back by 4 bases and J by 0 bases. CDR3 amino acids: CAWKGPRVRGSSTDTQYF. The CDR3 DNA reads TGTGCCTGGAAAGGGCCTAGGGTGCGCGGGAGTAGCACAGATACGCAGTATTTT.

For the CDR3, the DNA is TGTGCCTGTTCCCTGGACAGCCAAGAAAACATTCAGTACTTC. It specifies CACSLDSQENIQYF. V gene TRBV30 combines with J gene TRBJ2-4; tentatively, D is TRBD1 (6 bases). The CDR3 is 14 residues long. Germline V gene lookup returns CDR1 GTSNPN and CDR2 SVGIG (reference sequence). V gave up 6 bases and J gave up 5 bases, with 17 bases separating them.

The J gene is TRBJ2-4, the V gene TRBV25-1; 9 positions agree with TRBD2. Per germline, CDR1 MGHDK and CDR2 SYGVNS. The V segment lost 4 bases and the J segment 0 bases; nucleotides outside the gene matches: 7. The CDR3 has 17 residues. The CDR3: CASSGIAGDLAKNIQYF. Written as DNA, the CDR3 is TGTGCCAGCAGTGGCATAGCGGGAGATCTAGCCAAAAACATTCAGTACTTC.

Comment on this clone: This specimen includes other DNA sequences encoding the same CDR3. This sequence joins TRBV11-2 and TRBJ2-2, with D possibly matching TRBD2 (5 bases). Trimming took off 1 base at V and 2 bases at J, with 5 bases between the two ends. Germline-derived CDR1 and CDR2 are SGHAT and FQNNGV. The CDR3 runs to 14 residues. The CDR3 region has the DNA TGTGCCAGCAGCTTAGGGACTAACACCGGGGAGCTGTTTTTT. Protein sequence: CASSLGTNTGELFF.

V usage is TRBV27 and J usage is TRBJ1-2; D remains ambiguous. CDR3 length equals 14 residues. V gave up 0 bases and J gave up 7 bases, with 12 bases separating them. CDR1 is MNHEY and CDR2 is SMNVEV in the germline V gene (reference sequence). This CDR3 reads CASSLSIRVGGYTF. CDR3 DNA sequence: TGTGCCAGCAGTTTATCGATAAGAGTAGGTGGCTACACCTTC.

This chain links TRBV27 with TRBJ1-2, with 7 bases matching TRBD1. The CDR3 spans 13 residues. Germline V gene lookup returns CDR1 MNHEY and CDR2 SMNVEV (reference sequence). With V trimmed by 2 bases and J by 6 bases, 3 bases remained unmatched. The CDR3, as DNA: TGTGCCAGCAGTTTAATAGGGGGCGATGGCTACACCTTC. Translated: CASSLIGGDGYTF.

The rearrangement uses TRBV11-2 and TRBJ2-7, with a tentative D call TRBD2 (6 bases). V was shortened by 5 bases and J by 6 bases, with 14 bases between the two germline ends. CDR1 SGHAT and CDR2 FQNNGV come from the germline V gene. CDR3 length: 13 residues. This chain's CDR3 is CASSLGGPGEQYF. In DNA form, the CDR3 reads TGTGCCAGCAGCCTCGGGGGACCCGGCGAGCAGTACTTC.